The 2 T cell receptor beta chains in this list originate from one sample, sequenced in a study of T cell repertoires in aging, cancer and after chemotherapy. Peripheral blood genomic DNA, not sorted cells or RNA, was the template. Rearranged V-D-J TRB sequences were amplified with a mixed TRB-A/B primer pool. Each CDR3 protein is one row after TCRdb ran MiXCR on the multiplex PCR reads. The table includes about 4,800 distinct CDR3 sequences, roughly 26% detected once. Sequencing used blood. The origin of the receptors is a human donor in good health.

This clonotype showed up just a few times. V and J are TRBV28 and TRBJ2-7; 9 nucleotides line up with TRBD2. Trimming cost V 3 bases and J 5 bases; bases outside gene matches: 11. Per germline, CDR1 MDHEN and CDR2 SYDVKM. This CDR3 is 16 amino acids long. CDR3 sequence: CASSLPRAGGPDEQYF. The DNA of the CDR3 is TGTGCCAGCAGTTTGCCCCGCGCGGGGGGGCCTGACGAGCAGTACTTC.

V is TRBV14 and J is TRBJ1-2; tentatively, D is TRBD1 (6 bases). The V end was cut by 0 bases, the J end by 4 bases, with 21 bases between. From germline, CDR1 is SGHDN and CDR2 FVKESK. The CDR3 totals 18 residues. CDR3 sequence (DNA): TGTGCCAGCAGCCAAGATTTGCAGGGGCCAAGGGCCCTCTATGGCTACACCTTC. It is translated as CASSQDLQGPRALYGYTF.